These 13 T cell receptor beta chains came from one sample sequenced in a study of response to subunit inactivated influenza vaccine. MiXCR was run by TCRdb on the RT-PCR reads, yielding one entry per CDR3 protein. The table shows roughly 520,000 distinct CDR3 sequences, with about 25% occurring only once. The source was CD4+ T cells sorted from PBMCs, collected more than 4 days after vaccination. These receptor sequences come from a man aged 45-60 years who received an inactivated influenza vaccine.

The genes are TRBV7-9 and TRBJ1-2; no firm D call. Trimming stripped 2 bases from V and 5 bases from J, with 9 bases between. CDR1 SEHNR and CDR2 FQNEAQ come from the germline V gene (reference sequence). The CDR3 has 13 residues. The CDR3 here is CASSLSAGYGYTF. For the CDR3, the DNA is TGTGCCAGCAGCTTATCGGCGGGGTATGGCTACACCTTC.

This chain joins TRBV30 and TRBJ1-2; D unresolved. Trimming took off 3 bases at V and 4 bases at J, with 12 bases between the two ends. CDR1 is GTSNPN and CDR2 is SVGIG in the germline V gene (reference sequence). The CDR3 is 13 amino acids. The CDR3 DNA follows: TGTGCCTGGAGCCACGGGCCCGTCTATGGCTACACCTTC. Encoded protein: CAWSHGPVYGYTF.

Only one count was recorded for this clonotype. V gene TRBV4-2 combines with J gene TRBJ2-3, with 13 bases fitting TRBD2. CDR3 size: 20 residues. V lost 0 bases, J lost 2 bases, and 11 bases stayed unmatched. From germline, CDR1 is LGHNA and CDR2 YNFKEQ. CDR3 DNA: TGTGCCAGCAGCCAAGAGCCGGGACTAGCGGGGATTTTAAACACAGATACGCAGTATTTT. This translates into CASSQEPGLAGILNTDTQYF.

This rearrangement joins TRBV20-1 to TRBJ2-3; 8 bases align to TRBD2. CDR1 and CDR2 (germline): DFQATT, SNEGSKA (reference sequence). The CDR3 runs 14 residues. The V segment lost 5 bases and the J segment 1 base; nucleotides outside the gene matches: 5. CDR3 DNA: TGCAGTGCTCCTGGTAGCGGGGGCACAGATACGCAGTATTTT. This sequence encodes CSAPGSGGTDTQYF.

The table lists this clonotype with a few counts. The V and J genes are TRBV24-1 and TRBJ2-2; 12 bases are shared with TRBD2. The CDR3 has 17 amino acids. V shed 5 bases, J shed 4 bases, and the junction held 7 bases outside the gene matches. Per the germline V gene, CDR1 is KGHDR and CDR2 is SFDVKD. The DNA for the CDR3 is TGTGCCACCAGTGGTCTAGCGGGGGGGCCGGTCACCGGGGAGCTGTTTTTT. The encoded protein is CATSGLAGGPVTGELFF.

V usage is TRBV10-3 and J usage is TRBJ2-2, with TRBD1 matching 10 bases. V trimming: 6 bases; J trimming: 3 bases; junction bases outside the gene matches: 1. The CDR3 contains 14 residues. Germline V gives CDR1 ENHRY, CDR2 SYGVKD. The CDR3 DNA sequence: TGTGCCATCAGGACAGGGGGCGACACCGGGGAGCTGTTTTTT. Residues: CAIRTGGDTGELFF.

This clonotype was seen only a few times. The rearrangement links TRBV24-1 to TRBJ2-3; D ambiguous. Trimming left V 3 bases short and J 1 base short, with 4 bases between. This CDR3 contains 13 residues. The V gene's germline CDR1 is KGHDR and CDR2 SFDVKD. The CDR3 here is CATSDPGTDTQYF. CDR3 sequence (DNA): TGTGCCACCAGTGATCCCGGCACAGATACGCAGTATTTT.

This clonotype was detected only a few times. The chain is built from TRBV7-2 and TRBJ2-1; 7 positions agree with TRBD2. CDR1 SGHTA and CDR2 FQGNSA come from the germline V gene. The CDR3 extends over 16 amino acids. V dropped 2 bases and J dropped 7; count of bases not matched to a gene: 11. The CDR3, as DNA: TGTGCCAGCAGCTTACTACCAAGGGTCGGGGGGAATGAGCAGTTCTTC. Translation gives CASSLLPRVGGNEQFF.

This clonotype was picked up one time. The J gene is TRBJ2-7, the V gene TRBV7-9; D might be TRBD1 or TRBD2, each matching 5 bases. Between the trimmed V and J ends, which lost 4 bases and 3 bases, there was a span of 16 bases. The CDR3 spans 15 residues. Per the germline V gene, CDR1 is SEHNR and CDR2 is FQNEAQ (reference sequence). The CDR3 DNA sequence: TGTGCCAGCAGCTCTGCGCTTGGGGGAATCTACGAGCAGTACTTC. Translation gives CASSSALGGIYEQYF.

This clonotype came up a few times. V and J are TRBV12-3 or TRBV12-4 and TRBJ1-2; D gene ambiguous. Deletions cut 10 bases from V and 4 bases from J, with 13 bases between. The CDR3 loop spans 12 amino acids. The CDR3 is CATFRARYGYTF. CDR3 nucleotides: TGTGCCACCTTTCGGGCCCGCTATGGCTACACCTTC.

The chain is built from TRBV4-1 and TRBJ2-2; D not certain. Trimming removed 0 bases at V and 5 bases at J, with 19 bases between. The CDR3 contains 18 residues. Germline V gene lookup returns CDR1 MGHRA and CDR2 YSYEKL. The CDR3 region has the DNA TGCGCCAGCAGCCAAGATAGGTTTGGCCGAGGAAGTACCGGGGAGCTGTTTTTT. Encoded protein: CASSQDRFGRGSTGELFF.

In this sample, this clonotype turned up a few times. This chain joins TRBV12-3 or TRBV12-4 and TRBJ1-2; a weak D match, TRBD1 (6 bases). The V gene lost 1 base and the J gene lost 0 bases, with 15 bases spanning the gap. There are 17 residues in the CDR3. CDR3 amino acids: CASSLGVGQRANYGYTF. CDR3 sequence (DNA): TGTGCCAGCAGTTTAGGGGTCGGACAGAGAGCTAACTATGGCTACACCTTC.

The chain joins TRBV12-3 or TRBV12-4 to TRBJ1-2; D is perhaps TRBD1 (6 bases). There are 11 residues in the CDR3. The V end lost 4 bases, the J end lost 6 bases, and 6 bases lay between the germline ends. In DNA, the CDR3 is TGTGCCAGCAGTTCAGGGGATGGCTACACCTTC. Its protein product is CASSSGDGYTF.